This is a list of T cell receptor beta chains from one sample in a study of CD8 T cells in Susac syndrome. TCRdb ran MiXCR on the immunoSEQ multiplex PCR reads and lists one entry per CDR3 protein. This table has 90,000 to 110,000 distinct CDR3 sequences, 90% to 98% appearing once. Sequenced material: CD4+ T cells from PBMCs. These receptors were obtained from a human donor in good health. Both conserved end residues are part of each CDR3. The D gene is left open where the match is weak. Size tells how often a clone was seen (once, few, many) or the class of an expanded clone, and some rows leave it out.

>TRBJ2-1|-|-|TRBV4-1
TGCGCCAGCAGCCAATTTATCATAGGCTACAATGAGCAGTTCTTC
CASSQFIIGYNEQFF
>TRBJ2-4|-|TRBD2|TRBV6-5
TGTGCCAGCAGTTACGACTCGGGAGGGCTGGGGATTCAGTACTTC
CASSYDSGGLGIQYF
>TRBJ1-1|-|-|TRBV6-5
TGTGCCAGCAGGAGGGGTAGGAACACTGAAGCTTTCTTT
CASRRGRNTEAFF
>TRBJ2-7|-|-|TRBV20-1
TGCAGTGCTCCGCTTAACGCGGAATACGAGCAGTACTTC
CSAPLNAEYEQYF
>TRBJ2-7|-|TRBD1|TRBV6-5
TGTGCCAGCAGTCAACGGGACAGCTCCTACGAGCAGTACTTC
CASSQRDSSYEQYF
>TRBJ2-1|-|-|TRBV3-1
TGTGCCAGCAGCCAGCGAGACGTTTACAATGAGCAGTTCTTC
CASSQRDVYNEQFF
>TRBJ1-5|-|-|TRBV7-8
TGTGCCAGCAGCGCAGGCTTCTATCAGCCCCAGCATTTT
CASSAGFYQPQHF
>TRBJ2-1|-|-|TRBV20-1
TGCAGTCGCGGTCAGGGGGGTGGCAATGAGCAGTTCTTC
CSRGQGGGNEQFF
>TRBJ2-7|once|-|TRBV6-2/TRBV6-3
TGTGCCAGCAGTTACTTGTTCCAGTCCTACGAGCAGTACTTC
CASSYLFQSYEQYF
>TRBJ2-4|-|TRBD2|TRBV15
TGTGCCACCAGACTAGCGGGGGGCCTAGCCAAAAACATTCAGTACTTC
CATRLAGGLAKNIQYF
>TRBJ1-4|-|-|TRBV28
TGTGCCAGCTTGTACAGGGAGAATGAAAAACTGTTTTTT
CASLYRENEKLFF
>TRBJ2-2|-|-|TRBV30
TGTGCCTGGAGTCCTACCGGGGAGCTGTTTTTT
CAWSPTGELFF
>TRBJ1-2|-|TRBD1|TRBV20-1
TGCAGTGCCCCGGCTACAGGGGGGGTGGACTATGGCTACACCTTC
CSAPATGGVDYGYTF
>TRBJ2-7|once|-|TRBV28
TGTGCCAGCAGTTTACTAGACCACGAGCAGTACTTC
CASSLLDHEQYF
>TRBJ2-2|-|-|TRBV7-9
TGTGCCAGCAGCCCGGGGATCGGGGAGCTGTTTTTT
CASSPGIGELFF
>TRBJ1-1|-|-|TRBV5-1
TGCGCCAGCAGCTCCAGGGGTCTTGAAGCTTTCTTT
CASSSRGLEAFF
>TRBJ2-5|-|-|TRBV3-1
TGTGCCAGCAGCCAAGAGATGTCAAGGACCCAGTACTTC
CASSQEMSRTQYF
>TRBJ2-2|-|-|TRBV7-3
TGTGCCAGCAGCTTAAATCCCGGGGAGCTGTTTTTT
CASSLNPGELFF
>TRBJ1-2|-|-|TRBV27
TGTGCCAGCAAGGAGGGCAGACGGGGGATTTATGGCTACACCTTC
CASKEGRRGIYGYTF
>TRBJ2-2|-|TRBD1|TRBV12-3/TRBV12-4
TGTGCCAGCAGTTTAGGGGACAGGAACACCGGGGAGCTGTTTTTT
CASSLGDRNTGELFF
>TRBJ2-4|-|TRBD1|TRBV18
TGTGCCAGCTCCCCGGGACAGAAAAACATTCAGTACTTC
CASSPGQKNIQYF
>TRBJ2-1|-|TRBD1|TRBV9
TGTGCCAGCAGCCAGACAGGGTTCCCCTACAATGAGCAGTTCTTC
CASSQTGFPYNEQFF
>TRBJ1-5|once|-|TRBV27
TGTGCCAGCAGTTTATCGTCAGGGGTCGGGAATCAGCCCCAGCATTTT
CASSLSSGVGNQPQHF
>TRBJ2-5|-|-|TRBV29-1
TGCAGCGTCATACGGAGCTTGGAGACCCAGTACTTC
CSVIRSLETQYF
>TRBJ2-5|-|-|TRBV3-1
TGTGCCAGCAGCCAAGATTGGAGAGGGGGGGGAAGCCAAGAGACCCAGTACTTC
CASSQDWRGGGSQETQYF
>TRBJ1-2|-|-|TRBV7-9
TGTGCCAGCAGCCCCGACTTTGGCTACACCTTC
CASSPDFGYTF
>TRBJ2-3|-|TRBD2|TRBV7-9
TGTGCCAGCAGCTCTAGCGGGCCTGGGGGAGATACGCAGTATTTT
CASSSSGPGGDTQYF
>TRBJ2-7|-|-|TRBV25-1
TGTGCCAGCAGTGAGGGAACAGGGTTTTCCTACGAGCAGTACTTC
CASSEGTGFSYEQYF
>TRBJ1-4|-|-|TRBV29-1
TGCAGCGTCGGGGGACTTACTGGGGAAAAACTGTTTTTT
CSVGGLTGEKLFF
>TRBJ1-6|-|TRBD1|TRBV5-1
TGCGCCAGCAGCTTGGCCGGGACAGGGAGGGACCCCCTCCACTTT
CASSLAGTGRDPLHF
>TRBJ1-5|-|TRBD1|TRBV29-1
TGCAGCGTTCTAACACAGGGGAATGTGGGCAATCAGCCCCAGCATTTT
CSVLTQGNVGNQPQHF
>TRBJ1-5|-|-|TRBV3-1
TGTGCCAGCAGCCTTGCGACAGATAATCAGCCCCAGCATTTT
CASSLATDNQPQHF
>TRBJ2-1|-|TRBD2|TRBV20-1
TGCAGTGCTATCCTAGCGGGGTACAATGAGCAGTTCTTC
CSAILAGYNEQFF
>TRBJ1-1|once|-|TRBV5-1
TGCGCCAGCAGCTTGGAGGCAGCCCTTCAAGCTTTCTTT
CASSLEAALQAFF
>TRBJ1-5|-|-|TRBV6-4
TGTGCCAGCAGTGACAAGTATAGCAATCAGCCCCAGCATTTT
CASSDKYSNQPQHF
>TRBJ2-1|-|TRBD1|TRBV5-4
TGTGCCAGCAGCTTACTCCCCGGGACAGGGCTCGGTGAGCAGTTCTTC
CASSLLPGTGLGEQFF
>TRBJ2-3|-|-|TRBV4-1
TGCGCCAGCAGCCGCGAGACATCGGGCGGGGCCACAGATACGCAGTATTTT
CASSRETSGGATDTQYF